This TCR beta chain was documented in a study of siplizumab effects on memory and regulatory T cells. Study-wide results and limits: Many proliferating CD4+ or CD8+ clones remained unclassified. Roughly 75-95% of them could not be assigned either a naive or a memory phenotype. No functional test confirmed suppression by proliferating siplizumab-culture Tregs.

Comment on this clone: Its cognate antigen is unknown.

J gave up 2 bases and V 3 bases, and 9 bases lay outside the gene matches. The CDR3 totals 17 residues. CDR1 is LNHDA, CDR2 SQIVND, per germline (reference sequence). Repertoires were generated with immunoSEQ multiplex PCR, while TCRdb's copy carries only in-frame clones and drops some. The data hold about 82,000 clones, with approximately 88% observed a single time. The rearrangement links TRBV19 to TRBJ2-3; the match to TRBD2 covers 9 bases. Sequencing used Tregs sorted from blood. The receptor's source is a human donor in good health. The CDR3 protein is CASSIRGLAYYTDTQYF. In DNA, the CDR3 is TGTGCCAGTAGTATCAGGGGACTAGCTTATTACACAGATACGCAGTATTTT.